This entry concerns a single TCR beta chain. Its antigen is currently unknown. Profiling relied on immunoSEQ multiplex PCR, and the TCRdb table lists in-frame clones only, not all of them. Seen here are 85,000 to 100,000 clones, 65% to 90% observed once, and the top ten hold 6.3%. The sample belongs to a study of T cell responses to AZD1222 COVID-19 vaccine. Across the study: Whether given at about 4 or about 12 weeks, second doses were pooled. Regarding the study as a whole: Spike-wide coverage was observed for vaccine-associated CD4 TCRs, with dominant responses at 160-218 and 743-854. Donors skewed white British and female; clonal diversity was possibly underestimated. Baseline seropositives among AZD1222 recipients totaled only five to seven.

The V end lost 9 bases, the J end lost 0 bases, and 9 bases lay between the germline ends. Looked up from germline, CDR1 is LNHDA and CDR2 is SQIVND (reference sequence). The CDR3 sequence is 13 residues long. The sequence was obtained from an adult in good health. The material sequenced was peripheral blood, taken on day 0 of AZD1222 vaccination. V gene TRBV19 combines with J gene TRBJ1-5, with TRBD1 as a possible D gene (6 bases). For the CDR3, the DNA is TGTGCCAGCTCCAGGGGTAGCAATCAGCCCCAGCATTTT. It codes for CASSRGSNQPQHF.